This TCR beta chain was sequenced for a study of T cell responses to AZD1222 COVID-19 vaccine (dated by TCRdb to the early 2020s). Study-level background: TCR sequencing covered 233 trial participants: 200 to 210 given two doses of AZD1222 and about 26 given two doses of MenACWY control vaccine. Trial participants were enrolled into age subgroups of 18-55, 56-69 and 70-plus years, which contained about 160, 30 and 59 TCR-sequenced participants, respectively.

Explained via the paper, the time point label denotes: about 28 days (+/-7) after the second vaccine dose. According to the study, the label for this sample's treatment or condition signals: meningococcal conjugate vaccine given as trial control. Vaccinee samples were obtained from the UK trials COV001 and COV002, which included a single-blind randomized controlled phase 2/3 trial of AZD1222 (ChAdOx1 nCoV-19) in healthy adults. For TCRbeta chain sequencing, PBMC samples from trial participants were taken at day 0 and at day 28 after the second dose. The CDR3 regions of human TCRbeta chains were analyzed by immunosequencing. For the original study's pipeline: Repertoire TCRs were checked for matches against a reference library of SARS-CoV-2-specific TCRs that had been generated using the MIRA antigen-specificity platform. Breadth meant the fraction of unique TCRs that were SARS-CoV-2-associated, whereas depth meant the fraction of total T cells that were SARS-CoV-2-associated. Using the MIRA data, every spike-specific TCR was mapped to the spike region that the TCR reacted to and assigned to either a CD4 or a CD8 class. Log10-transformed breadth and depth values were compared by one-way ANOVA with Sidak's multiple comparisons tests. This is the immuneACCESS table as TCRdb keeps it, with only in-frame sequences that have V and J called. A part of the clones is gone; compared with another copy, unresolved V genes explain less than half, and the rest is unexplained. That table furnishes V, J and clone size, whereas the DNA furnished D and trimming. The sample records over 100,000 clones, approximately 86% of which are singletons. The ten largest clonotypes hold approximately 3% of the sample.

The research as a whole found: Reportedly, close to half of the unique spike-specific TCRs recognized epitopes lying outside the regions that are mutated in the B.1.351 and B.1.1.7 variants. Most participants were white British and females outnumbered males, and the authors suggested that clonal diversity may have been underestimated. Conclusions about previously exposed vaccinees are limited because only six or seven AZD1222 recipients were SARS-CoV-2 seropositive at baseline. The whole spike protein was spanned by vaccine-associated CD4 TCRs, and dominant responses were seen in regions 160-218 and 743-854. Spike-specific TCR breadth and depth rose significantly after two AZD1222 doses compared with day 0 and with MenACWY recipients. Because no day 14 peak-response samples were available, repertoires were characterized only after the peak T cell response. In the small 56-69-year group, the increase in depth fell short of significance, most likely because of low power.

The CDR3 starts with the cysteine, ends with the phenylalanine, and has 13 residues. Just the 39-base CDR3 DNA is kept, in frame starting at base 1. CDR1 is given as SGDLS and CDR2 as YYNGEE, both from the germline V gene. V gives up 4 bases and J gives up 5 bases, and the segment between their germline ends measures 12 bases. Concerning this clone itself: Its antigen is currently not known. No per-base quality is available; no much larger clone lies one base away.

This sequence uses TRBV9 and TRBJ2-5; the D gene is unclear. This clonotype was sampled from an adult who received the MenACWY meningococcal vaccine as a control. The sequencing used peripheral blood, collected 28 days after the second dose of the MenACWY control vaccine. The sequenced DNA is TGTGCCAGCAGCCCCCGGGTCCGGGAGACCCAGTACTTC. Protein translation: CASSPRVRETQYF.